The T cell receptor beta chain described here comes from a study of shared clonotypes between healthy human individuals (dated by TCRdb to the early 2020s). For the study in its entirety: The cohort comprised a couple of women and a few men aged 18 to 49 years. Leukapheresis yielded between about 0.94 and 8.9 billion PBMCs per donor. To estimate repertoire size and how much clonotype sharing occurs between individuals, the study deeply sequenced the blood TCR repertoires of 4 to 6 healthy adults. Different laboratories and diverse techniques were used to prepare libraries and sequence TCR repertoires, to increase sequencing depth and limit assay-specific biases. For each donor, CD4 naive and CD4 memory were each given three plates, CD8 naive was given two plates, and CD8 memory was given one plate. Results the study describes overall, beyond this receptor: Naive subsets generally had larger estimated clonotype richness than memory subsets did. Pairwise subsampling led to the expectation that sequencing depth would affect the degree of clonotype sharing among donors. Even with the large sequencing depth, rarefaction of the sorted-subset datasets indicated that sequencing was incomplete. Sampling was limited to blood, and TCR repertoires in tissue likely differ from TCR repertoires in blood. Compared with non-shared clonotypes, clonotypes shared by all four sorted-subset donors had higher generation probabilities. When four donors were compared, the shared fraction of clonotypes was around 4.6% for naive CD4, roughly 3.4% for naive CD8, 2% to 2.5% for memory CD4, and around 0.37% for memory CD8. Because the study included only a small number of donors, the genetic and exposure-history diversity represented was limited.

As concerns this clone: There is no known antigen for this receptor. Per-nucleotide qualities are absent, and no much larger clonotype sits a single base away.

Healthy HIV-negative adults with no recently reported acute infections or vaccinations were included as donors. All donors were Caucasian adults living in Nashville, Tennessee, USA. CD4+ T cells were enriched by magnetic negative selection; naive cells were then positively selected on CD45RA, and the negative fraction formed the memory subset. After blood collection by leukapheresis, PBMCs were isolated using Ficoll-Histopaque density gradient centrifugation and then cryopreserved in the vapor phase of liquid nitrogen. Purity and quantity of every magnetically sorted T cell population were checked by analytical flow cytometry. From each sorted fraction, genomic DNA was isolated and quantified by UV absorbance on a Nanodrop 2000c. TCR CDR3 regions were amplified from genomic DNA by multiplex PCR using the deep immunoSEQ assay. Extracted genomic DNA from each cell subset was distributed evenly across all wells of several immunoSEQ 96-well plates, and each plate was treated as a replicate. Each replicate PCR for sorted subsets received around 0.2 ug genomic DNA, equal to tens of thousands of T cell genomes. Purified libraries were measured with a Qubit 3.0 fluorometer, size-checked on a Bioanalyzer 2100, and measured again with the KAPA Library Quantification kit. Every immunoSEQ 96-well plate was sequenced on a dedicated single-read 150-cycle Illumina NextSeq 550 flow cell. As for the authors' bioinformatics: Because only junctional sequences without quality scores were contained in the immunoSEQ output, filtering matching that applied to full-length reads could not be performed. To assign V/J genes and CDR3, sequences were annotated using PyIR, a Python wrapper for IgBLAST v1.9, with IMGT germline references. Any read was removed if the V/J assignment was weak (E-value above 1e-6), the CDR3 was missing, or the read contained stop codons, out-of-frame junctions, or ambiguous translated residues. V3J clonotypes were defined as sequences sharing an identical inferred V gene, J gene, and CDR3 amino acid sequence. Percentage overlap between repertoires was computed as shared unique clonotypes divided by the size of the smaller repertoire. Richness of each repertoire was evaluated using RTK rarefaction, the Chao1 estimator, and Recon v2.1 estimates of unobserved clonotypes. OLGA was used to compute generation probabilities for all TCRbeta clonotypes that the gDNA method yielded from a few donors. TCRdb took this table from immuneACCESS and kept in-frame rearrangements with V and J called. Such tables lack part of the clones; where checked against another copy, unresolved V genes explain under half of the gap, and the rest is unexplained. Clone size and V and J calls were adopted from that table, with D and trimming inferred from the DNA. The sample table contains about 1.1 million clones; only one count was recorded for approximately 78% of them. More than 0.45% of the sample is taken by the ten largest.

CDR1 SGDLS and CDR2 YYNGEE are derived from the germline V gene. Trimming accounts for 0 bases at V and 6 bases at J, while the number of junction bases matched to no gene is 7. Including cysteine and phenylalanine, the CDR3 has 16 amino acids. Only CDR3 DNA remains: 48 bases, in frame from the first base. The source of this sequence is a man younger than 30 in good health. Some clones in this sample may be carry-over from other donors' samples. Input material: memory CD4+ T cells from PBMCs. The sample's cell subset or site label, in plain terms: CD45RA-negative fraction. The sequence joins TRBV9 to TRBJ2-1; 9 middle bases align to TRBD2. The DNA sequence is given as TGTGCCAGCAGCGTAGGAGGACGCGGGAGGGCCAATGAGCAGTTCTTC. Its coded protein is CASSVGGRGRANEQFF.